Listed below are T cell receptor beta chains from one sample, sequenced in a study of T cell responses to AZD1222 COVID-19 vaccine. Profiling relied on immunoSEQ multiplex PCR, and the TCRdb table lists in-frame clones only, not all of them. The sample contains some 180,000 clones, around 93% of which appear only once. Sequences were derived from peripheral blood, sampled 28 days after the second dose of the MenACWY control vaccine. The receptors derive from an adult who received the MenACWY meningococcal vaccine as a control. Each CDR3 is given with its conserved first and last residue. The D gene is left open where the match is weak. Where a row states a size, it is once, few, many or the class of an expanded clone; other rows omit it.

D gene,clone size,CDR3 length,V gene,J gene,CDR3 protein,CDR3 DNA
NA,once,14,TRBV30,TRBJ1-5,CAWTDRITNQPQHF,TGTGCCTGGACGGACCGCATAACAAATCAGCCCCAGCATTTT
TRBD2,NA,14,TRBV6-1,TRBJ2-5,CASSESGGQETQYF,TGTGCCAGCAGTGAATCGGGGGGACAAGAGACCCAGTACTTC
NA,NA,13,TRBV2,TRBJ1-1,CASKRNMNTEAFF,TGTGCCAGCAAACGGAACATGAACACTGAAGCTTTCTTT
NA,NA,15,TRBV5-5,TRBJ1-4,CASRVQPATNEKLFF,TGTGCCAGCAGGGTACAGCCTGCAACTAATGAAAAACTGTTTTTT
NA,NA,13,TRBV25-1,TRBJ2-5,CASSLGIQETQYF,TGTGCCAGCAGTCTGGGGATCCAAGAGACCCAGTACTTC
TRBD2,NA,22,TRBV14,TRBJ2-5,CASSPQGWSHFQRGGFQETQYF,TGTGCCAGCAGCCCACAAGGGTGGAGCCATTTCCAGCGGGGGGGCTTCCAAGAGACCCAGTACTTC
NA,NA,14,TRBV7-9,TRBJ2-7,CASSLQGGVGEQYF,TGTGCCAGCAGCCTTCAGGGAGGTGTAGGCGAGCAGTACTTC
NA,NA,13,TRBV10-3,TRBJ1-2,CAISDMGFYGYTF,TGTGCCATCAGTGATATGGGGTTCTATGGCTACACCTTC
NA,NA,14,TRBV19,TRBJ1-6,CASTPDGRPSPLHF,TGTGCCAGTACCCCGGACGGCCGGCCCTCACCCCTCCACTTT
NA,NA,12,TRBV11-2,TRBJ2-1,CASSQSHNEQFF,TGTGCCAGCAGCCAGTCCCACAATGAGCAGTTCTTC
TRBD1,few,14,TRBV19,TRBJ1-4,CASSIRTGSEKLFF,TGTGCCAGTAGTATTCGGACAGGGTCTGAAAAACTGTTTTTT
TRBD2,NA,17,TRBV5-1,TRBJ2-7,CASSSSSSGGPIYEQYF,TGCGCCAGCAGCTCTTCCTCTAGCGGGGGGCCCATCTACGAGCAGTACTTC
TRBD1,NA,15,TRBV24-1,TRBJ2-7,CATSDPGQGINEQYF,TGTGCCACCAGTGATCCAGGACAGGGGATCAACGAGCAGTACTTC
NA,NA,15,TRBV14,TRBJ1-1,CASSQAPTLNTEAFF,TGTGCCAGCAGCCAAGCGCCAACTTTGAACACTGAAGCTTTCTTT
TRBD2,NA,15,TRBV5-1,TRBJ2-2,CASSLAGANTGELFF,TGCGCCAGCAGCTTAGCGGGGGCGAACACCGGGGAGCTGTTTTTT
TRBD2,NA,15,TRBV7-2,TRBJ2-7,CASSPATVAGVEQYF,TGTGCCAGCAGCCCCGCGACGGTAGCGGGGGTCGAGCAGTACTTC
NA,NA,15,TRBV9,TRBJ1-2,CASSVDKGRNYGYTF,TGTGCCAGCAGCGTAGACAAGGGACGGAACTATGGCTACACCTTC
NA,NA,13,TRBV30,TRBJ1-4,CAWSFGTGEKLFF,TGTGCCTGGAGTTTCGGGACCGGGGAAAAACTGTTTTTT
NA,NA,14,TRBV19,TRBJ1-5,CASSIWDGDQPQHF,TGTGCCAGTAGTATATGGGACGGTGATCAGCCCCAGCATTTT
TRBD1,NA,15,TRBV6-5,TRBJ1-5,CASSYSRGPNQPQHF,TGTGCCAGCAGTTACTCAAGGGGGCCAAATCAGCCCCAGCATTTT
NA,NA,13,TRBV18,TRBJ2-5,CASSPGLQETQYF,TGTGCCAGCTCACCCGGGCTCCAAGAGACCCAGTACTTC
TRBD1,NA,14,TRBV5-4,TRBJ1-2,CASRQDRASYGYTF,TGTGCCAGCAGACAGGACAGGGCATCCTATGGCTACACCTTC
TRBD1,NA,14,TRBV28,TRBJ1-1,CASRSGQALTEAFF,TGTGCCAGCAGATCCGGACAGGCCCTCACTGAAGCTTTCTTT
TRBD1,NA,15,TRBV7-8,TRBJ2-1,CASSSQGSSYNEQFF,TGTGCCAGCAGCTCACAGGGGAGCTCCTACAATGAGCAGTTCTTC
NA,NA,14,TRBV6-5,TRBJ1-3,CASSPQGFENTIYF,TGTGCCAGCAGTCCACAGGGATTTGAGAACACCATATATTTT
NA,NA,14,TRBV25-1,TRBJ2-7,CASSESHKSYEQYF,TGTGCCAGCAGTGAATCCCACAAGTCCTACGAGCAGTACTTC
NA,few,14,TRBV13,TRBJ1-2,CASSLGLRPRGYTF,TGTGCCAGCAGCTTAGGCCTAAGACCACGGGGCTACACCTTC
NA,NA,15,TRBV6-5,TRBJ1-1,CASRVLGSAGTEAFF,TGTGCCAGCAGGGTCCTGGGGTCAGCGGGCACTGAAGCTTTCTTT
NA,NA,14,TRBV19,TRBJ1-2,CASSSLLTGDGYTF,TGTGCCAGTAGTAGCCTCCTAACTGGGGATGGCTACACCTTC
NA,NA,13,TRBV28,TRBJ1-5,CASRGGLGGPQHF,TGTGCCAGCAGGGGGGGGCTAGGAGGGCCCCAGCATTTT
TRBD1,NA,15,TRBV18,TRBJ1-1,CASSPLSGTGSEAFF,TGTGCCAGCTCACCACTCTCCGGGACAGGGTCCGAAGCTTTCTTT
TRBD1,NA,16,TRBV5-1,TRBJ2-2,CASSLERGRDTGELFF,TGCGCCAGCAGCTTGGAGAGGGGGCGGGACACCGGGGAGCTGTTTTTT
TRBD1,NA,16,TRBV3-1/TRBV3-2,TRBJ1-4,CASSQGAGTGFNTVFF,TGTGCCAGCAGCCAAGGGGCCGGGACAGGGTTTAATACGGTGTTTTTT
TRBD1,NA,14,TRBV30,TRBJ1-5,CAWTQGTAFQPQHF,TGTGCCTGGACTCAGGGGACAGCTTTTCAGCCCCAGCATTTT
NA,NA,14,TRBV24-1,TRBJ1-5,CATSDLNPFAPQHF,TGTGCCACCAGTGACCTAAATCCTTTTGCGCCCCAGCATTTT
TRBD1,NA,15,TRBV2,TRBJ1-4,CASRATGGANEKLFF,TGTGCCAGCAGGGCTACAGGGGGGGCTAATGAAAAACTGTTTTTT
NA,NA,12,TRBV6-5,TRBJ1-3,CASEGFGNTIYF,TGTGCCAGTGAGGGTTTTGGAAACACCATATATTTT
NA,NA,14,TRBV28,TRBJ2-5,CASLRTDKKETQYF,TGTGCCAGCCTACGGACAGACAAGAAAGAGACCCAGTACTTC
NA,NA,16,TRBV6-2/TRBV6-3,TRBJ1-5,CASSYRGAVGNQPQHF,TGTGCCAGCAGTTACCGGGGGGCAGTCGGCAATCAGCCCCAGCATTTT
TRBD2,NA,16,TRBV24-1,TRBJ2-2,CATSDLAGRGGGELFF,TGTGCCACCAGTGATTTGGCAGGGAGGGGAGGCGGGGAGCTGTTTTTT
TRBD2,NA,15,TRBV7-9,TRBJ2-7,CASSGTSGGAEEQYF,TGTGCCAGCAGCGGAACTAGCGGGGGGGCCGAGGAGCAGTACTTC
NA,NA,14,TRBV19,TRBJ2-2,CASSILSHTGELFF,TGTGCCAGTAGTATTTTAAGTCACACCGGGGAGCTGTTTTTT
NA,once,12,TRBV6-5,TRBJ1-5,CATKEGAQPQHF,TGTGCCACCAAGGAGGGCGCACAGCCCCAGCATTTT
NA,NA,13,TRBV15,TRBJ1-1,CATSRERVAEAFF,TGTGCCACCAGCAGAGAAAGGGTGGCTGAAGCTTTCTTT
NA,NA,14,TRBV9,TRBJ1-6,CASSVGGNNSPLHF,TGTGCCAGCAGCGTAGGGGGGAATAATTCACCCCTCCACTTT
NA,NA,13,TRBV30,TRBJ1-2,CAWSLGGNYGYTF,TGTGCCTGGAGTCTGGGGGGTAACTATGGCTACACCTTC
NA,NA,15,TRBV7-2,TRBJ1-1,CASTVSLYENTEAFF,TGTGCCAGCACCGTAAGCTTATACGAGAACACTGAAGCTTTCTTT
NA,once,14,TRBV3-1/TRBV3-2,TRBJ1-1,CASSQELLNTEAFF,TGTGCCAGCAGCCAAGAGTTACTAAACACTGAAGCTTTCTTT
NA,NA,15,TRBV5-1,TRBJ1-1,CASSPPRGMNTEAFF,TGCGCCAGCAGCCCCCCAAGGGGGATGAACACTGAAGCTTTCTTT